This T cell receptor (beta chain) was recovered during a study of T-cell memory formation after mild COVID-19. Whole-study context: Each donor largely had its own TCR clusters. General study findings and limits: Second-wave clones peaking on day 37 lacked confirmed SARS-CoV-2 specificity.

This clonotype was observed a few times. Its specificity is not known. Via MiXCR, TCRdb re-called the 5' RACE reads, giving one row per CDR3 protein. The profile shows more than 120,000 distinct CDR3 sequences, approximately 21% of them singletons. V gave up 0 bases and J gave up 2 bases, with 11 bases separating them. This CDR3 is built from 15 residues. Germline V gives CDR1 LGHDT, CDR2 YNNKEL (reference sequence). The sample comprised PBMCs or a T cell subset sorted from them (not recorded which). This clonotype was sampled from an adult woman who had mild COVID-19 (a few samples of this study predate the infection). Cell type and time point are not known. V gene TRBV3-1 combines with J gene TRBJ2-7, with unresolved D. The CDR3 DNA is TGTGCCAGCAGCCAAGAACCCGCTCTTACCTACGAGCAGTACTTC. This encodes CASSQEPALTYEQYF.